One T cell receptor beta chain is described in this entry. The data were taken from a study of radiotherapy plus CTLA-4 blockade in lung cancer. The CDR3 loop spans 16 amino acids. In germline, CDR1 is SGHTA, CDR2 FQGNSA. V gave up 2 bases and J gave up 2 bases, with 13 bases separating them. TCRdb keeps only in-frame clones here, not all; method: immunoSEQ multiplex PCR. Altogether roughly 120,000 clones are present, approximately 80% being singletons, with the ten largest covering approximately 4.7%. The chain is built from TRBV7-2 and TRBJ1-5; possibly TRBD1 for D (6 bases). The receptor was isolated from a human donor with non-small cell lung cancer who had a partial response to radiotherapy plus ipilimumab. The starting material was peripheral blood, obtained from a patient treated with radiotherapy plus ipilimumab. CDR3 protein: CASSLQGSSGNQPQHF. CDR3 in DNA: TGTGCCAGCAGCTTACAGGGGTCTTCAGGCAATCAGCCCCAGCATTTT.